The source of this TCR beta chain is a study of T cell responses to AZD1222 COVID-19 vaccine. About this clone: Its antigen is currently unknown.

The CDR3 has 14 amino acids. CDR1 and CDR2 from the germline V gene are KGHSH and LQKENI. V gave up 3 bases and J gave up 3 bases, with 8 bases separating them. The assay was immunoSEQ multiplex PCR, and TCRdb's table has in-frame clones only and misses some. The profile shows 90,000 to 120,000 clones, approximately 89% of them singletons. Overall study findings and caveats: White British donors predominated, females outnumbered males, and clonal diversity was possibly underestimated. There were repertoire samples only from the period after the peak T cell response. The study found vaccine-associated CD4 TCRs spanning spike, dominant at 160-218 and 743-854. Only a handful of AZD1222 recipients, more than 5 in all, had baseline seropositivity.

This receptor was taken from an adult who received the MenACWY meningococcal vaccine as a control. This sample comprised peripheral blood, obtained 28 days after the second dose of the MenACWY control vaccine. The chain uses TRBV18 and TRBJ2-2, with D uncertain. The CDR3 DNA follows: TGTGCCAGCTCACCTGAGGCGTACACCGGGGAGCTGTTTTTT. Its protein is CASSPEAYTGELFF. Complete variable domain (other parts from reference TRBV18 and TRBJ2-2): NAGVMQNPRHLVRRRGQEARLRCSPMKGHSHVYWYRQLPEEGLKFMVYLQKENIIDESGMPKERFSAEFPKEGPSILRIQQVVRGDSAAYFCASSPEAYTGELFFGEGSRLTVL.